This TCR beta chain came from a study of cytomegalovirus exposure and HLA in healthy donors. Study conclusions and caveats: Some highly shared sequence variants likely arose as a pipeline artifact. When presence/absence was analysed, sequencing depth was taken to be roughly uniform across donors. In a later analysis, several top co-occurrence clusters appeared linked to parvovirus B19, influenza, CMV and Epstein-Barr virus.

The primer mix had 60 Vbeta and 13 Jbeta primers. Profiled with immunoSEQ multiplex PCR; TCRdb holds only in-frame clones, not every one. The sample holds roughly 150,000 clones, 77% seen once. Trimming took off 4 bases at V and 6 bases at J, with 11 bases between the two ends. Per germline, CDR1 KGHSH and CDR2 LQKENI. The CDR3 length is 13 residues. This clone has only one observation. The antigen is unknown. Nominally healthy donors were sampled, though unrecorded immune exposures were likely. The sequencing sample was made of PBMCs. The rearrangement joins TRBV18 to TRBJ2-3, with D uncertain. The source is a man between 25 and 39 years old in good health and CMV-seronegative. CDR3 loop: CASSQLYSDTQYF. The CDR3 DNA reads as TGTGCCAGCTCACAACTCTACAGCGATACGCAGTATTTT.